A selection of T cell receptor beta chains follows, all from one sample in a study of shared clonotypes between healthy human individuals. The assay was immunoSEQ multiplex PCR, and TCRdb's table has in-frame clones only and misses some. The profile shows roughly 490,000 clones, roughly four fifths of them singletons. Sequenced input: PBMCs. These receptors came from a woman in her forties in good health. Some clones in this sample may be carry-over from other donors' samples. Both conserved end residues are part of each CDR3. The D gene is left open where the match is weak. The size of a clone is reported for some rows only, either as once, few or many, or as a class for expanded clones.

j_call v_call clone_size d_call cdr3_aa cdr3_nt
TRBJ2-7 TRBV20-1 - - CSARQEYEQYF TGCAGTGCTAGACAGGAATACGAGCAGTACTTC
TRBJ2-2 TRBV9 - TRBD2 CASSISGRVNGELFF TGTGCCAGCAGCATTAGCGGGAGGGTTAACGGGGAGCTGTTTTTT
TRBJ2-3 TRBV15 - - CATSRLRKQDPFTDTQYF TGTGCCACCAGCAGGCTCCGAAAACAGGACCCTTTCACAGATACGCAGTATTTT
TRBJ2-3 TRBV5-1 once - CASSLGGDGDTQYF TGCGCCAGCAGCTTAGGGGGAGACGGAGATACGCAGTATTTT
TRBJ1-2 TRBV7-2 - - CASSGRGSHYGYTF TGTGCCAGCAGCGGAAGAGGCAGTCACTATGGCTACACCTTC
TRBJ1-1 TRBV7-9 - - CASSVLEAKNTEAFF TGTGCCAGCAGCGTCCTGGAGGCAAAGAACACTGAAGCTTTCTTT
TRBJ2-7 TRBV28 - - CASSFAPSYEQYF TGTGCCAGCAGTTTCGCACCTAGCTACGAGCAGTACTTC
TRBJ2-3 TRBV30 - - CAWSVAVDTQYF TGTGCCTGGAGTGTTGCGGTGGATACGCAGTATTTT
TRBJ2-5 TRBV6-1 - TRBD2 CASSEFGRRQETQYF TGTGCCAGCAGTGAATTCGGGAGGCGACAAGAGACCCAGTACTTC
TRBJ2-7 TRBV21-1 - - CASSKSGLAAYEQYF TGTGCCAGCAGCAAGTCGGGACTAGCGGCCTACGAGCAGTACTTC
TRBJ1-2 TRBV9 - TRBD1 CASSVGGQGVGGYTF TGTGCCAGCAGCGTAGGGGGACAGGGGGTCGGTGGCTACACCTTC
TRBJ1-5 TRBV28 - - CASSKVVGNQPQHF TGTGCCAGCAGTAAGGTGGTGGGCAATCAGCCCCAGCATTTT
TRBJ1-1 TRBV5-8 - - CASIRDNTEAFF TGTGCCAGCATCAGGGACAACACTGAAGCTTTCTTT
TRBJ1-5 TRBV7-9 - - CASSSDRTKGPQHF TGTGCCAGCAGCTCAGACAGGACGAAGGGGCCCCAGCATTTT
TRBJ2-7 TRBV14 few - CASSQGFGMQGSYEQYF TGTGCCAGCAGCCAAGGGTTCGGTATGCAGGGATCCTACGAGCAGTACTTC
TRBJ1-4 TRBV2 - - CASSEGTTPTNEKLFF TGTGCCAGCAGTGAAGGGACAACACCAACTAATGAAAAACTGTTTTTT
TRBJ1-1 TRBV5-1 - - CASSLMVSNTEAFF TGCGCCAGCAGCTTGATGGTCAGCAACACTGAAGCTTTCTTT
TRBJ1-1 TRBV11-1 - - CASSLGGIESEAFF TGTGCCAGCAGCTTAGGGGGGATCGAGTCTGAAGCTTTCTTT
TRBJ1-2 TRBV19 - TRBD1 CASKDRGDVGYTF TGTGCCAGTAAGGACAGGGGGGATGTTGGCTACACCTTC
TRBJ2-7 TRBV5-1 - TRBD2 CASSPGGAGLGEQYF TGCGCCAGCAGCCCCGGGGGAGCGGGACTAGGCGAGCAGTACTTC
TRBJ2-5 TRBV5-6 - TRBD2 CASSFGLAGGETQYF TGTGCCAGCAGCTTCGGACTAGCGGGAGGGGAGACCCAGTACTTC
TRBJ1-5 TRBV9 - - CASSVGEGYSNQPQHF TGTGCCAGCAGCGTAGGGGAGGGTTATAGCAATCAGCCCCAGCATTTT
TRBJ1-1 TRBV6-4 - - CASSEARGTEAFF TGTGCCAGCAGTGAGGCCAGGGGCACTGAAGCTTTCTTT
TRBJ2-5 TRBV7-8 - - CASSFDRGETQYF TGTGCCAGCAGCTTTGATCGGGGGGAGACCCAGTACTTC
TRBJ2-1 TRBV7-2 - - CASSPLYEQFF TGTGCCAGCAGCCCACTGTATGAGCAGTTCTTC